This entry lists 23 T cell receptor beta chains sequenced from one sample in a study of T-cell reconstitution after alpha-beta-depleted transplantation in children. It was with unique molecular identifiers that the TCRbeta library was prepared. A single record per CDR3 protein comes from TCRdb applying MiXCR to the PCR reads. The profile shows 170,000 or so distinct CDR3 sequences, about 6.3% of them singletons. The specimen was PBMCs from the stem cell graft donor, collected from the stem cell graft. The receptor source for this set is a human donor who donated a stem cell graft to a child with Wiskott-Aldrich syndrome.

This clonotype occurred many times. V and J are TRBV24-1 and TRBJ2-1; possibly TRBD1 for D (6 bases). Per the germline V gene, CDR1 is KGHDR and CDR2 is SFDVKD. The length of the CDR3 is 16 residues. Trimming stripped 4 bases from V and 7 bases from J, with 19 bases between. CDR3 coding DNA: TGTGCCACCAGTGACATCGCTTTGGGACAAAAAAATGAGCAGTTCTTC. Its protein is CATSDIALGQKNEQFF.

This clonotype was found many times. This chain connects TRBV7-9 to TRBJ1-1, with D possibly being TRBD1 (5 bases). The germline V and J ends were trimmed by 8 bases and 5 bases, with 18 bases remaining between them. Germline values: CDR1 SEHNR, CDR2 FQNEAQ (reference sequence). The CDR3 runs to 14 residues. The CDR3 region has the DNA TGTGCCAGCTGGGAGCGACAGTACGGAACTGAAGCTTTCTTT. Protein product: CASWERQYGTEAFF.

This clonotype was detected ten times or more. The V and J genes are TRBV29-1 and TRBJ2-3, with 9 nucleotides matching TRBD2. This CDR3 has 17 residues. With 3 bases clipped from V and 7 bases from J, the junction kept 17 bases outside the gene matches. CDR1 and CDR2 (germline): SQVTM, ANQGSEA. CDR3 amino acids: CSVEIGLAGGPRNTQYF. CDR3 in DNA: TGCAGCGTTGAGATTGGGCTCGCGGGGGGGCCCCGAAATACGCAGTATTTT.

This clonotype was recorded at least ten times. The chain carries TRBV5-1 and TRBJ1-2; 8 bases agree with TRBD1. The CDR3 covers 13 residues. Germline-derived CDR1 and CDR2 are SGHRS and YFSETQ. J was trimmed by 6 bases and V by 7 bases; bases with no gene match: 8. The CDR3 coding sequence is TGCGCCAGCCGACCGGGACAGGTGGATGGCTACACCTTC. Its translation is CASRPGQVDGYTF.

This clonotype was picked up a small number of times. The rearrangement uses TRBV3-1 and TRBJ2-7; 11 nucleotides align to TRBD1. Unmatched junction bases numbered 8, after V lost 4 bases and J lost 6 bases. CDR1 and CDR2 from the germline V gene are LGHDT and YNNKEL (reference sequence). The length of the CDR3 is 15 residues. DNA for the CDR3: TGTGCCAGCAGCCCTCAGCCGGGACAGGGGGGCGAGCAGTACTTC. This encodes CASSPQPGQGGEQYF.

This clonotype showed up many times. The chain recombines TRBV6-4 with TRBJ2-1; 8 bases line up with TRBD2. Germline CDR1 MRHNA, CDR2 SNTAGT. The CDR3 extends over 15 amino acids. The V gene end was trimmed by 2 bases and the J gene end by 2 bases; junction bases not matched to a gene: 2. The CDR3 sequence: CASSDTSGTYNEQFF. The CDR3 nucleotides read TGTGCCAGCAGTGACACTAGCGGTACCTACAATGAGCAGTTCTTC.

V gene TRBV18 combines with J gene TRBJ2-3; TRBD1 is a possible D gene (5 bases). Germline lookup yields CDR1 KGHSH and CDR2 LQKENI. V was clipped by 10 bases and J by 2 bases, with 37 bases between them. The CDR3 covers 21 residues. CDR3: CATQSPIPLPDSFLTTDTQYF. The CDR3 bases are TGTGCCACCCAAAGCCCCATACCACTGCCAGACAGTTTTCTGACCACAGATACGCAGTATTTT.

This clonotype showed up just a few times. This rearrangement joins TRBV7-9 to TRBJ1-2; D gene uncertain. This CDR3 comprises 13 residues. V was clipped by 8 bases and J by 4 bases, with 14 bases between them. Germline V gives CDR1 SEHNR, CDR2 FQNEAQ (reference sequence). Written as DNA, the CDR3 is TGTGCCAGCGGCCAGGAAATCCCCTATGGCTACACCTTC. Its translation is CASGQEIPYGYTF.

The table lists this clonotype with a few counts. The CDR3 nucleotides are TGTGCCAGCAGCATACGATCTGAAAAACTGTTTTTT. It translates to CASSIRSEKLFF. The V gene is TRBV5-6, the J gene TRBJ1-4; D is unresolved. CDR1 and CDR2 from the germline V gene are SGHDT and YYEEEE. The ends were cut back, 4 bases at V and 7 bases at J, with 8 bases in the middle. The CDR3 spans 12 residues.

This clonotype was detected many times. The gene calls are TRBV19 and TRBJ1-5, with 7 nucleotides matching TRBD1. Per germline, CDR1 LNHDA and CDR2 SQIVND (reference sequence). V shed 6 bases and J 10 bases; nucleotides not matched to a gene: 18. The CDR3 extends over 16 amino acids. DNA for the CDR3: TGTGCCAGTAGGATACAGGGGTTTGGGAGACCCAACCCCCAGCATTTT. Encoded protein: CASRIQGFGRPNPQHF. The variable domain in full, with the rest retrieved from reference TRBV19 and TRBJ1-5, is DGGITQSPKYLFRKEGQNVTLSCEQNLNHDAMYWYRQDPGQGLRLIYYSQIVNDFQKGDIAEGYSVSREKKESFPLTVTSAQKNPTAFYLCASRIQGFGRPNPQHFGDGTRLSIL.

This clonotype was seen many times. This chain joins TRBV7-2 and TRBJ2-5; 11 nucleotides align to TRBD2. Unmatched junction bases numbered 4, after V lost 6 bases and J lost 4 bases. This CDR3 region has 14 residues. Per germline, CDR1 SGHTA and CDR2 FQGNSA. CDR3 sequence (DNA): TGTGCCAGCAGGAGGGGACTAGCGGCAGAGACCCAGTACTTC. It yields the protein CASRRGLAAETQYF.

The table lists this clonotype with many counts. The CDR3, as DNA: TGCGCCAGCGGCATACAGGGTAACGGGGGACGAGAGACCCAGTACTTC. This sequence encodes CASGIQGNGGRETQYF. This sequence joins TRBV5-1 and TRBJ2-5, with D perhaps matching TRBD1 or TRBD2 (6 bases each). Germline V gives CDR1 SGHRS, CDR2 YFSETQ. Trimming took 7 bases from V and 4 from J, leaving 23 bases between them. The CDR3 has 16 amino acids.

This clonotype was seen a few times. This sequence joins TRBV6-1 and TRBJ1-3, with D uncertain. V lost 1 base, J lost 12 bases, and 10 bases lay in between. This CDR3 spans 12 amino acids. The germline V gene has CDR1 MNHNS and CDR2 SASEGT. Written as DNA, the CDR3 is TGTGCCAGCAGTGAAGACGGCCTGCTCATATATTTT. Translating it yields CASSEDGLLIYF.

This clonotype was detected ten times or more. The rearrangement joins TRBV29-1 to TRBJ1-2, with 9 bases lining up with TRBD1. Germline V gene data show CDR1 as SQVTM and CDR2 as ANQGSEA. The V segment lost 5 bases and the J segment 3 bases; nucleotides outside the gene matches: 4. This CDR3 region has 13 residues. The CDR3, as DNA: TGCAGCGTTTCACAGGGGGCTGACTATGGCTACACCTTC. It yields the protein CSVSQGADYGYTF.

At least ten counts were recorded for this clonotype. This chain connects TRBV10-3 to TRBJ2-7; possibly TRBD1 for D (5 bases). The germline gives CDR1 ENHRY, CDR2 SYGVKD. This CDR3 is 13 amino acids long. The V end was cut by 8 bases, the J end by 0 bases, with 11 bases between. Here the CDR3 reads CAIWGRDSYEQYF. The DNA of the CDR3 is TGTGCCATCTGGGGCAGGGACTCCTACGAGCAGTACTTC.

The sample holds a few counts of this clonotype. The J gene is TRBJ2-3, the V gene TRBV12-3 or TRBV12-4; D possibly corresponds to TRBD1 (5 bases). This CDR3 has 16 residues. The ends were cut back, 5 bases at V and 0 bases at J, with 15 bases in the middle. CDR3: CASSPGWGSSTDTQYF. The CDR3 nucleotides are TGTGCCAGCAGTCCAGGGTGGGGTAGTAGCACAGATACGCAGTATTTT.

The sample holds many counts of this clonotype. The rearrangement uses TRBV6-5 and TRBJ1-1; TRBD1 might be the D (5 bases). The CDR3 is 13 amino acids. V gave up 6 bases and J gave up 0 bases, with 8 bases separating them. CDR1 and CDR2 (germline): MNHEY, SVGAGI. The CDR3 region is CASRGLMNTEAFF. In nucleotides, the CDR3 is TGTGCCAGCAGGGGACTTATGAACACTGAAGCTTTCTTT.

CDR3 loop: CASSLDFSYNSPLHF. As DNA, the CDR3 is TGTGCCAGCAGCTTGGACTTCTCCTATAATTCACCCCTCCACTTT. The chain combines TRBV5-5 with TRBJ1-6; no clear D gene. CDR1 and CDR2 (germline): SGHKS, YYEKEE (reference sequence). The CDR3 consists of 15 residues. Trimming shortened V by 0 bases and J by 0 bases, and 4 bases separated the two germline ends.

This clonotype was counted many times. The V and J genes are TRBV5-1 and TRBJ2-1; D might be TRBD2 (6 bases). V lost 1 base and J 6 bases, leaving 14 bases between the germline ends. The CDR3 sequence is 15 residues long. Germline assignment: CDR1 SGHRS and CDR2 YFSETQ. CDR3 amino acids: CASSLQGLQSNEQFF. In nucleotides, the CDR3 is TGCGCCAGCAGCTTGCAGGGACTCCAGAGCAATGAGCAGTTCTTC.

In this sample, this clonotype turned up many times. The CDR3 bases are TGCGCCAGCAGCTTGGAGCCCTCGGGACAAGGCACCGGGGAGCTGTTTTTT. This sequence encodes CASSLEPSGQGTGELFF. The J gene is TRBJ2-2, the V gene TRBV5-1; possible D gene TRBD1, 6 bases. The germline V gene has CDR1 SGHRS and CDR2 YFSETQ. The CDR3 length is 17 residues. With 0 bases removed from V and 4 bases from J, the gap between germline ends came to 16 bases. Full variable domain (outside the CDR3, taken from reference TRBV5-1 and TRBJ2-2): KAGVTQTPRYLIKTRGQQVTLSCSPISGHRSVSWYQQTPGQGLQFLFEYFSETQRNKGNFPGRFSGRQFSNSRSEMNVSTLELGDSALYLCASSLEPSGQGTGELFFGEGSRLTVL.

This clonotype was seen at least ten times. The chain employs TRBV7-2 and TRBJ2-3; TRBD1 agrees at 7 bases. The CDR3 is 14 residues long. J lost 3 bases, V lost 6 bases, and 6 bases had no gene match. Germline V CDR1 and CDR2: SGHTA, FQGNSA. The CDR3 DNA follows: TGTGCCAGCAGGAGGGGGCATGGTACAGATACGCAGTATTTT. Its translation is CASRRGHGTDTQYF. Full variable domain (rest looked up from reference TRBV7-2 and TRBJ2-3): GAGVSQSPSNKVTEKGKDVELRCDPISGHTALYWYRQSLGQGLEFLIYFQGNSAPDKSGLPSDRFSAERTGGSVSTLTIQRTQQEDSAVYLCASRRGHGTDTQYFGPGTRLTVL.

Details on this clonotype: A much larger clone lies one base from this, so it may be a read error. V is TRBV29-1 and J is TRBJ2-5; D unresolved. The germline V and J ends were trimmed by 5 bases and 2 bases, with 9 bases remaining between them. Per the germline V gene, CDR1 is SQVTM and CDR2 is ANQGSEA. The CDR3 extends over 12 amino acids. CDR3 amino acids: CSVSTSQETQYF. The DNA for the CDR3 is TGCAGCGTTTCGACATCACAAGAGACCCAGTACTTC.

This clonotype was seen repeatedly, ten times or more. The V gene is TRBV25-1, the J gene TRBJ1-2; the D is unclear. The CDR3 is 14 residues long. V was pared by 3 bases and J by 2 bases, with 10 bases between. Germline V gene data show CDR1 as MGHDK and CDR2 as SYGVNS. In DNA, the CDR3 is TGTGCCAGCAGTGAGCCAGGAGAAAACTATGGCTACACCTTC. Protein: CASSEPGENYGYTF.